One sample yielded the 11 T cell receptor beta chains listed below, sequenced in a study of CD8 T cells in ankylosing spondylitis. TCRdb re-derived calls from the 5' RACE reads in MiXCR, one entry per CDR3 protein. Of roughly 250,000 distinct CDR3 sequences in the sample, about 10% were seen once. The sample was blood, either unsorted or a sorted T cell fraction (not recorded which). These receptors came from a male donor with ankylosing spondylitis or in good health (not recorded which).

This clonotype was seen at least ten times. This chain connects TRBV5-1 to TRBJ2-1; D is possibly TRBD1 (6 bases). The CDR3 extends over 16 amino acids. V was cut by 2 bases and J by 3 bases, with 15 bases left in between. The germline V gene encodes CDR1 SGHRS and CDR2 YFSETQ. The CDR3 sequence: CASSFQGSSIYNEQFF. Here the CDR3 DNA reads TGCGCCAGCAGCTTTCAGGGGTCCAGCATCTACAATGAGCAGTTCTTC.

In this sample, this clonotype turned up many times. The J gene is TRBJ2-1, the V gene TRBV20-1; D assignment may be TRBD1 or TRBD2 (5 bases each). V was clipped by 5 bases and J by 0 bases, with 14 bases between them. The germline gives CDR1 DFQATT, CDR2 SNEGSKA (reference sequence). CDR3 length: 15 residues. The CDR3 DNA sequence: TGCAGTGCTCCCGGGGCGGTAAGCTCCTACAATGAGCAGTTCTTC. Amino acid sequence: CSAPGAVSSYNEQFF.

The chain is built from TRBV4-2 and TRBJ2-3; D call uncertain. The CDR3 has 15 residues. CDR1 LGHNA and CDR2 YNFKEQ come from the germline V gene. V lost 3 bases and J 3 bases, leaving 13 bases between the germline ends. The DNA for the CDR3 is TGTGCCAGCAGCCAGGAACGAGTTAGGACAGATACGCAGTATTTT. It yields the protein CASSQERVRTDTQYF.

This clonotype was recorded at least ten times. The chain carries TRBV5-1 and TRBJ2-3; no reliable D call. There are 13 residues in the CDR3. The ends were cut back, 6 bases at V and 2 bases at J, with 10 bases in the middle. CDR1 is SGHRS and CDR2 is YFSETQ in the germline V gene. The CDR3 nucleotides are TGCGCCAGCAAAGTAGGGTCCACAGATACGCAGTATTTT. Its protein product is CASKVGSTDTQYF.

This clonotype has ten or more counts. CDR3 protein: CASSEKSTTTDTQYF. The DNA of the CDR3 is TGTGCCAGCAGTGAAAAGAGCACAACCACAGATACGCAGTATTTT. The V and J genes are TRBV2 and TRBJ2-3; D uncertain. This CDR3 has 15 amino acids. V was shortened by 2 bases and J by 2 bases, with 11 bases between the two germline ends. Germline V gene data show CDR1 as SNHLY and CDR2 as FYNNEI.

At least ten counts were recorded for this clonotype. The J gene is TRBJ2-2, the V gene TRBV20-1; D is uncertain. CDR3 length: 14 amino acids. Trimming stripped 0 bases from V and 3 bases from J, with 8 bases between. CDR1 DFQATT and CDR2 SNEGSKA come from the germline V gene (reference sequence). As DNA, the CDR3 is TGCAGTGCTAGAGATTTGTCGCACACCGGGGAGCTGTTTTTT. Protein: CSARDLSHTGELFF.

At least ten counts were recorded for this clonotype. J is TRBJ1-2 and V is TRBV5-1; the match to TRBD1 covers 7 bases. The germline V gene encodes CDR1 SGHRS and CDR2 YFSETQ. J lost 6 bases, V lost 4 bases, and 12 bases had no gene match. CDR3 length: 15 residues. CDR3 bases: TGCGCCAGCAGCCCCCGACAGGGAAGAGGGGATGGCTACACCTTC. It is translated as CASSPRQGRGDGYTF.

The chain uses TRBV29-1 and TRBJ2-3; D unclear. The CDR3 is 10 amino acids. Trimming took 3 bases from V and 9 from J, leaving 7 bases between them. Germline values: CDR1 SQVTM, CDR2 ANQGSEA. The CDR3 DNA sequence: TGCAGCGTTGAGCAGCAGACGCAGTATTTT. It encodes CSVEQQTQYF.

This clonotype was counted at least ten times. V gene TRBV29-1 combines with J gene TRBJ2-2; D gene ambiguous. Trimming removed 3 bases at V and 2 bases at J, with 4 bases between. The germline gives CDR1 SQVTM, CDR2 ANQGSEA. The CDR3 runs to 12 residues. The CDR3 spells CSVEGNTGELFF. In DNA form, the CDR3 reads TGCAGCGTTGAGGGTAACACCGGGGAGCTGTTTTTT.

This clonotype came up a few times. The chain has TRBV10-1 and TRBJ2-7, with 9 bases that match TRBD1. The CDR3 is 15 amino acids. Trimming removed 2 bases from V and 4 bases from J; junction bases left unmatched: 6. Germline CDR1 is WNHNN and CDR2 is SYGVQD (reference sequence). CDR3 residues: CASSETGQGIYEQYF. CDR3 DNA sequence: TGCGCCAGCAGTGAGACTGGACAGGGGATATACGAGCAGTACTTC.

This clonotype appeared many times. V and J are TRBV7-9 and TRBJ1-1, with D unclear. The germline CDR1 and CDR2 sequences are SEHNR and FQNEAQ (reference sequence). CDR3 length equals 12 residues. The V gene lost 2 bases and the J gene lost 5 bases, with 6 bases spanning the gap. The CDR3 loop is CASSLLATEAFF. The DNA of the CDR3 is TGTGCCAGCAGCTTACTGGCTACTGAAGCTTTCTTT.